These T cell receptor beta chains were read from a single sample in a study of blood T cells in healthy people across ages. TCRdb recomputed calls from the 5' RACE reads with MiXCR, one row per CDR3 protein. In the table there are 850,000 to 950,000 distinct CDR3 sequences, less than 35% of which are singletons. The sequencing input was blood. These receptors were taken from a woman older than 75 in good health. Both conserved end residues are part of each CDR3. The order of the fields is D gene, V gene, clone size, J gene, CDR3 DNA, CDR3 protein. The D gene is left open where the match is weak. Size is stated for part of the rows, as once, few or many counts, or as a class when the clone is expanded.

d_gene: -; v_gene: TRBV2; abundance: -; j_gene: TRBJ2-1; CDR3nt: TGTGCCAGCAGTGACCCTCGCTCCTACAATGAGCAGTTCTTC; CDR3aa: CASSDPRSYNEQFF
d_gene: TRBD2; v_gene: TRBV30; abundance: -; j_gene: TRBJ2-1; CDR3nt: TGTGCCTGGAGTGTAAGAACTAGCGGGAGGGATGAGCAGTTCTTC; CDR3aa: CAWSVRTSGRDEQFF
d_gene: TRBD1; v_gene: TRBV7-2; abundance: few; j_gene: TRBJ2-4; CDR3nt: TGTGCCAGCAGCGCGGACAGGTACTCGGGCAAAAACATTCAGTACTTC; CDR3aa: CASSADRYSGKNIQYF
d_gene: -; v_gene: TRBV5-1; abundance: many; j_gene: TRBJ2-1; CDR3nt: TGCGCCAGCAGCCCCCGGGGGGCCGATCGCAATGAGCAGTTCTTC; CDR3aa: CASSPRGADRNEQFF
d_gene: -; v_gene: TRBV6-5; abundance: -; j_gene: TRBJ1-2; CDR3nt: TGTGCCAGCAGTTACTCGAGGCAGGGGAGCGATGGCTACACCTTC; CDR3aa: CASSYSRQGSDGYTF
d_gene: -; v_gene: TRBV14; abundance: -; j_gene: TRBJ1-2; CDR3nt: TGTGCCAGCAGCCAAGTGGAGGGTAGGGGCTACACCTTC; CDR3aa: CASSQVEGRGYTF
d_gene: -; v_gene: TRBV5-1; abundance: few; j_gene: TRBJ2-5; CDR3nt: TGCGCCAGCAGCCCTGGACAGTCCCCGGAGACCCAGTACTTC; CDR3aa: CASSPGQSPETQYF
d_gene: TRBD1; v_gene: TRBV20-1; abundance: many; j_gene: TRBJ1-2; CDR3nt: TGCAGTGCTAGAAGATCAGGGGGCGATGGCTACACCTTC; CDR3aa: CSARRSGGDGYTF
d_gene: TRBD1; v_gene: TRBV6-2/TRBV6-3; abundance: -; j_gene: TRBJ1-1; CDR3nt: TGTGCCAGCAGTGACCAGACAGGGAAGGGGACTGAAGCTTTCTTT; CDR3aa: CASSDQTGKGTEAFF
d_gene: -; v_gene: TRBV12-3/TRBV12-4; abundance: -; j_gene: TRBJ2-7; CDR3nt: TGTGCCAGCAGTAGGTTCATTCTCTACGAGCAGTACTTC; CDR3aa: CASSRFILYEQYF
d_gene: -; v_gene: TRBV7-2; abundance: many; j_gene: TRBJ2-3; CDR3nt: TGTGCCAGCAGCTTATACCAGTACACAGATACGCAGTATTTT; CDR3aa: CASSLYQYTDTQYF
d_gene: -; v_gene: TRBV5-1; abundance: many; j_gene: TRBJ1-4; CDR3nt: TGCGCCAGCAGCTCGACAGCCGCAACTAATGAAAAACTGTTTTTT; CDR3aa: CASSSTAATNEKLFF
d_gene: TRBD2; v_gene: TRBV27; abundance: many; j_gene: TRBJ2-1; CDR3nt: TGTGCCAGCAGTTCACAGGGACTAGCGGGTTCCCAGTTCTTC; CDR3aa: CASSSQGLAGSQFF
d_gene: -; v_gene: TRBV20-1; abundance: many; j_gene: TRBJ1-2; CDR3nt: TGCAGTGCTCCCGTTAACTATGGCTACACCTTC; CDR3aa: CSAPVNYGYTF
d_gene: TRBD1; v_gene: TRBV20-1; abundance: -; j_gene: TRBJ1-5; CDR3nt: TGCAGTGCTGGGCCGGGACAGAGTAGCAATCAGCCCCAGCATTTT; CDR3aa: CSAGPGQSSNQPQHF
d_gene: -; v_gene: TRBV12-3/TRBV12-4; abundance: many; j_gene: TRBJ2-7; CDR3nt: TGTGCCAGCCGCAACAGGGACGGCGAGCAGTACTTC; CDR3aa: CASRNRDGEQYF
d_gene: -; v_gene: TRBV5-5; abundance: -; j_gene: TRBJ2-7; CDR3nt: TGTGCCAGCAGCCTGTACAGGGACTCCTACGAGCAGTACTTC; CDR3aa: CASSLYRDSYEQYF
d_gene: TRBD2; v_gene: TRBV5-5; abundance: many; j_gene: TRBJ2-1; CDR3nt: TGTGCCAGCAGCTGGGTAGCGGGGGGGTACAATGAGCAGTTCTTC; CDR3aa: CASSWVAGGYNEQFF
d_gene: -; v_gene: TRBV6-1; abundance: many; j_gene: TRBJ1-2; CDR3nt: TGTGCCAGCAGTGTGACAGGACAAGTCTTCTATGGCTACACCTTC; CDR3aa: CASSVTGQVFYGYTF
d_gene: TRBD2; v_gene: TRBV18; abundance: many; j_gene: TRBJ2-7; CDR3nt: TGTGCCAGCTCTGTAACCCCCGGGGAGGGGAGTGAGCAGTACTTC; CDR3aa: CASSVTPGEGSEQYF
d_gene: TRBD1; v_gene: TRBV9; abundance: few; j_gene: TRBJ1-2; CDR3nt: TGTGCCAGCAGCGTGGGACAGCCGGAAATCAACTATGGCTACACCTTC; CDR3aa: CASSVGQPEINYGYTF
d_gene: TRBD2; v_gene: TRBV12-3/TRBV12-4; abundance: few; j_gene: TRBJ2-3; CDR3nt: TGTGCCAGCAGCCAATGGGCGGGGGGCCGCACAGATACGCAGTATTTT; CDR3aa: CASSQWAGGRTDTQYF
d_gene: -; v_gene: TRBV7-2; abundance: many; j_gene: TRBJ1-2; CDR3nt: TGTGCCAGCAGCTTAGAGCTGGGAGCGAACTATGGCTACACCTTC; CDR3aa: CASSLELGANYGYTF
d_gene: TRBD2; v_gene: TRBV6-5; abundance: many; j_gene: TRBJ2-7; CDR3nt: TGTGCCAGCAGTTACATGATGACTAGCGGGGAGCACTACGAGCAGTACTTC; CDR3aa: CASSYMMTSGEHYEQYF
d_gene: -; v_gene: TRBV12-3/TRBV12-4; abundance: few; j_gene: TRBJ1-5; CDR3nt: TGTGCCAGTACGGGTGAGTCCAATCAGCCCCAGCATTTT; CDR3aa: CASTGESNQPQHF
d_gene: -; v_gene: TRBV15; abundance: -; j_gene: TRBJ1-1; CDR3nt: TGTGCCACTAGCAGAACACAGGGTAGGGTCACTGAAGCTTTCTTT; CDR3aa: CATSRTQGRVTEAFF
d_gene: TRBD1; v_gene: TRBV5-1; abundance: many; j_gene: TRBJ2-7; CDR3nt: TGCGCCAGCAGCTTGGGACAGGGGTCGGGGGAGGTCTACGAGCAGTACTTC; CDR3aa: CASSLGQGSGEVYEQYF
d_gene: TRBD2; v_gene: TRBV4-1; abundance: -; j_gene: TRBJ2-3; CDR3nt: TGCGCCAGCAGCCAATATGGGACTAGCGGGGAAGATACGCAGTATTTT; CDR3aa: CASSQYGTSGEDTQYF
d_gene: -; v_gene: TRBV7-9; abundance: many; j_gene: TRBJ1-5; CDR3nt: TGTGCCAGTACGACAGACAATCAGCCCCAGCATTTT; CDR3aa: CASTTDNQPQHF
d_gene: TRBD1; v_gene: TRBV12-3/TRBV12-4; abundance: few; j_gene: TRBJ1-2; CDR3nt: TGTGCCAGCAGCGGGACAGGGGTACGCTATGGCTACACCTTC; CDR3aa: CASSGTGVRYGYTF
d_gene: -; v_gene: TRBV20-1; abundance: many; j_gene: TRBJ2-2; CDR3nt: TGCAGTGCTATCCGGGGGCCGAACACCGGGGAGCTGTTTTTT; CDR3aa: CSAIRGPNTGELFF
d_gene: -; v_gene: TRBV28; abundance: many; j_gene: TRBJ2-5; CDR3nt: TGTGCCAGCAGTTCCACGGAGACAGGCCAAGAGACCCAGTACTTC; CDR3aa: CASSSTETGQETQYF
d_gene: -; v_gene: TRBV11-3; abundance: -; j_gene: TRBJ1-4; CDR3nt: TGTGCCAGCAGCTCCTATTCCGACAGTGAAGAAAAACTGTTTTTT; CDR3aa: CASSSYSDSEEKLFF
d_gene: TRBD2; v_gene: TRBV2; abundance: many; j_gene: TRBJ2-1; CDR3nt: TGTGCCAGCAGCCTACTTAGGATTAAGCGGGGGGGCTACAATGAGCAGTTCTTC; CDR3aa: CASSLLRIKRGGYNEQFF
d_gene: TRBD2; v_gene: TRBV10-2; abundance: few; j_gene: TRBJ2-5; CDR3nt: TGCGCCAGCAGTGATGGGCGGGGGGAGGAGACCCAGTACTTC; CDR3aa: CASSDGRGEETQYF
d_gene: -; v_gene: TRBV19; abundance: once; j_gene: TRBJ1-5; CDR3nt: TGTGCCAGTAGTACGTCCGCTCTGCAGAGCAATCAGCCCCAGCATTTT; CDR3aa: CASSTSALQSNQPQHF